This TCR beta chain is from a study of shared clonotypes between healthy human individuals (TCRdb year 2020). At the level of the whole study: The cohort comprised a couple of women and a few men aged 18 to 49 years. Per donor, three plates each were used for CD4 naive and CD4 memory, two for CD8 naive, and one for CD8 memory. To increase sequencing depth and limit assay-specific biases, different laboratories used diverse techniques to prepare libraries and sequence TCR repertoires. Blood TCR repertoires of four to six healthy adults were deeply sequenced to estimate repertoire size and the extent of clonotype sharing between individuals. Between about 0.85 and 9.5 billion PBMCs per donor were obtained by leukapheresis. Results the study describes overall, beyond this receptor: Sampling was limited to blood, and TCR repertoires in tissue likely differ from TCR repertoires in blood. Even with the large sequencing depth, rarefaction of the sorted-subset datasets indicated that sequencing was incomplete. Clonotypes shared by all four sorted-subset donors showed higher generation probabilities than non-shared clonotypes. Estimated clonotype richness was generally larger for naive than for memory subsets. When four donors were compared, the shared fraction of clonotypes was about 5.4% for naive CD4, approximately 3.3% for naive CD8, 2.3% for memory CD4, and roughly 0.4% for memory CD8. Based on pairwise subsampling, the degree of clonotype sharing among donors was expected to be affected by sequencing depth. Because the study included only a small number of donors, the genetic and exposure-history diversity represented was limited.

As regards this clone: Its binding antigen is unknown. There are no base qualities to consult, and no much larger clone falls within one base.

V has 6 bases trimmed and J has 10 bases trimmed; junction bases matching no gene number 12. CDR1 and CDR2 were assigned from the germline V gene as MNHEY and SVGAGI. Counted from cysteine to phenylalanine, this CDR3 has 14 amino acids. The kept DNA is CDR3 alone, 42 bases in frame from the first base. TCR CDR3 regions were amplified from genomic DNA by multiplex PCR using the deep immunoSEQ assay. For each cell subset, the extracted genomic DNA was distributed evenly across all wells of several immunoSEQ 96-well plates, and each plate served as one replicate. For sorted subsets, 200 ng of genomic DNA, equivalent to 30,000 or so T cell genomes, went into each replicate PCR. The purified libraries were quantified using a Qubit 3.0 fluorometer, sized with a Bioanalyzer 2100, and then quantified again using the KAPA Library Quantification kit. Every immunoSEQ 96-well plate was sequenced on a separate single-read 150-cycle Illumina NextSeq 550 flow cell. On the authors' methods: Because only junctional sequences without quality scores were contained in the immunoSEQ output, filtering matching that applied to full-length reads could not be performed. Sequences were annotated with PyIR, a Python wrapper for IgBLAST v1.9, using IMGT germline references to assign V/J genes and CDR3. Any read was removed if the V/J assignment was weak (E-value above 1e-6), the CDR3 was missing, or the read contained stop codons, out-of-frame junctions, or ambiguous translated residues. V3J clonotypes were defined by identical inferred V gene, J gene, and CDR3 amino acid sequence. Percentage overlap between repertoires was computed as shared unique clonotypes divided by the size of the smaller repertoire. RTK rarefaction, the Chao1 estimator, and Recon v2.1 estimates of unobserved clonotypes were used to assess repertoire richness. OLGA was used to compute generation probabilities for all TCRbeta clonotypes that the gDNA method yielded from a few donors. TCRdb provides this immuneACCESS table in a form limited to in-frame rearrangements. Some clones are lacking; in checked studies, under half of them reflect an unresolved V gene, and why the rest are absent is not known. V, J and clone size reflect that table, while D and trimming were determined from the DNA. In all, the sample holds some 2,000,000 clones, and approximately 94% of those were seen once. The top ten clones comprise roughly 0.13% of the sample.

The donors were healthy, HIV-negative adults who had no recently reported acute infections or vaccinations. All donors were Caucasian adults living in Nashville, Tennessee, USA. CD4+ T cells were enriched through magnetic negative selection, after which naive cells were positively selected on CD45RA and the remaining negative fraction served as the memory subset. After blood collection by leukapheresis, PBMCs were isolated using Ficoll-Histopaque density gradient centrifugation and then cryopreserved in the vapor phase of liquid nitrogen. Analytical flow cytometry was used to check the purity and quantity of each magnetically sorted T cell population. Genomic DNA was isolated from each sorted fraction and quantified by UV absorbance on a Nanodrop 2000c.

The sample was naive CD4+ T cells sorted from blood. The cell subset or site label, read with the paper, signifies: CD45RA+ positively selected. This sequence uses TRBV6-5 and TRBJ1-1, and TRBD1 matches 9 of the central bases. This receptor was identified in a man aged 18 to 30 in good health. The DNA is as follows: TGTGCCAGCAGCCCCCCCGGGACAGGGATTGCAGCTTTCTTT. This yields the protein CASSPPGTGIAAFF.